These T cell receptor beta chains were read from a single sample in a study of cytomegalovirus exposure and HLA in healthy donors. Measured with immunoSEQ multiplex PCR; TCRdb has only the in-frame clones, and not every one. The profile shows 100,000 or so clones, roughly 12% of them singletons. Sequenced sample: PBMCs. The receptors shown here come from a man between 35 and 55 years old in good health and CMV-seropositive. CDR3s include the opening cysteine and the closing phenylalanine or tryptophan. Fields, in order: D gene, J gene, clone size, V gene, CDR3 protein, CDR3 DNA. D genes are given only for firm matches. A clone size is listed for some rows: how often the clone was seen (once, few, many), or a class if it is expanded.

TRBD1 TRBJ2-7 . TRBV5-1 CASSFAQGGLDEQYF TGCGCCAGCAGCTTCGCACAGGGGGGCCTAGACGAGCAGTACTTC
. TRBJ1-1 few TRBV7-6 CASSPSGPGGEAFF TGTGCCAGCAGCCCCTCGGGGCCGGGGGGAGAAGCTTTCTTT
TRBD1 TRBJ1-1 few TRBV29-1 CSVETGGNTEAFF TGCAGCGTTGAGACAGGGGGGAACACTGAAGCTTTCTTT
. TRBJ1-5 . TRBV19 CASSIGVKSEPQHF TGTGCCAGTAGTATAGGAGTGAAGAGTGAGCCCCAGCATTTT
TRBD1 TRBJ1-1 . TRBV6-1 CATSGQGNTEAFF TGTGCCACCTCAGGACAGGGGAACACTGAAGCTTTCTTT
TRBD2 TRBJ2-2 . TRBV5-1 CASSSGLAGALYTGELFF TGCGCCAGCAGCTCCGGACTAGCGGGAGCGCTTTATACCGGGGAGCTGTTTTTT
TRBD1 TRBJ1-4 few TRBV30 CAWSVGQGAWGEKLFF TGTGCCTGGAGTGTAGGACAGGGGGCCTGGGGGGAAAAACTGTTTTTT
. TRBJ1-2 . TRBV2 CASSEITGIYGYTF TGTGCCAGCAGTGAAATAACAGGGATCTATGGCTACACCTTC
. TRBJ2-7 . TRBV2 CASSPSSGSYYEQYF TGTGCCAGCAGCCCGAGCAGCGGCAGCTACTACGAGCAGTACTTC
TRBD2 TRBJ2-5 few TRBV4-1 CASSQVSSGKETQYF TGCGCCAGCAGCCAGGTCTCTAGCGGGAAAGAGACCCAGTACTTC
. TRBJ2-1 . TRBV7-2 CASSLVGENNEQFF TGTGCCAGCAGCTTAGTCGGAGAGAACAATGAGCAGTTCTTC
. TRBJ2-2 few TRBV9 CASSVVGGPNTGELFF TGTGCCAGCAGCGTAGTTGGCGGGCCGAACACCGGGGAGCTGTTTTTT
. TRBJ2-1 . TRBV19 CASSQGLGEQFF TGTGCCAGTAGTCAGGGATTAGGAGAGCAGTTCTTC